Presented here are 18 T cell receptor beta chains from one specimen sequenced in a study of OX40 agonist ivuxolimab in advanced cancers. Clones were sequenced by immunoSEQ multiplex PCR, and TCRdb holds only the in-frame ones, with some missing. This repertoire shows over 30,000 clones, over 85% found once; its top ten account for under 1%. This specimen consisted of CD4+ or CD8+ T cells sorted from blood, obtained in a trial of the OX40 agonist ivuxolimab. Receptors originate from an adult with an advanced solid tumor such as melanoma, head and neck, liver or kidney cancer.

The V and J genes are TRBV19 and TRBJ1-2; no reliable D call. Trimming cost V 4 bases and J 3 bases, with 15 bases left between them. The CDR3 runs to 15 residues. The V gene's germline CDR1 is LNHDA and CDR2 SQIVND (reference sequence). The CDR3 here is CASSNGPPADYGYTF. DNA for the CDR3: TGTGCCAGTAGTAACGGACCGCCGGCGGACTATGGCTACACCTTC.

This chain uses TRBV5-6 with TRBJ1-1; TRBD1 matches 9 bases. This CDR3 contains 15 residues. Per the germline V gene, CDR1 is SGHDT and CDR2 is YYEEEE. V lost 4 bases, J lost 5 bases, and 9 bases stayed unmatched. The CDR3 DNA reads TGTGCCAGCAGCACCTCGGGACAGGGATTAACTGAAGCTTTCTTT. Translating gives CASSTSGQGLTEAFF.

This chain links TRBV30 with TRBJ1-2, with 9 bases identical to TRBD1. There are 13 residues in the CDR3. Germline assignment: CDR1 GTSNPN and CDR2 SVGIG (reference sequence). The trim removed 2 bases at V and 5 bases at J, leaving 3 bases unmatched. For the CDR3, the DNA is TGTGCCTGGAGTTCCGACAGGGGGTATGGCTACACCTTC. Translation gives CAWSSDRGYGYTF.

The CDR3 DNA reads as TGTGCCAGCAGCCTGGGCGGTTCCTACGAGCAGTACTTC. It yields the protein CASSLGGSYEQYF. V gene TRBV28 combines with J gene TRBJ2-5; D not resolved. The J call could be wrong; TRBJ2-7 is a better fit for the DNA end. The V gene's germline CDR1 is MDHEN and CDR2 SYDVKM. The CDR3 loop spans 13 amino acids.

The chain employs TRBV5-4 and TRBJ1-6; 7 bases line up with TRBD1. Germline V gene data show CDR1 as SGHNT and CDR2 as YYREEE (reference sequence). The CDR3 extends over 15 amino acids. J gave up 6 bases and V 1 base, and 4 bases lay outside the gene matches. The CDR3, as DNA: TGTGCCAGCAGCTTGTCACGACAGGGTAATTCACCCCTCCACTTT. Its protein is CASSLSRQGNSPLHF. The variable domain in full, with the rest retrieved from reference TRBV5-4 and TRBJ1-6, is ETGVTQSPTHLIKTRGQQVTLRCSSQSGHNTVSWYQQALGQGPQFIFQYYREEENGRGNFPPRFSGLQFPNYSSELNVNALELDDSALYLCASSLSRQGNSPLHFGNGTRLTVT.

The V call is TRBV19, the J call TRBJ1-5; 7 nucleotides align to TRBD1. V trimming: 5 bases; J trimming: 2 bases; junction bases outside the gene matches: 9. This CDR3 has 16 residues. The germline V gene encodes CDR1 LNHDA and CDR2 SQIVND (reference sequence). CDR3 sequence (DNA): TGTGCCAGTAGTCGGGCAGGGGGATTCGGCAATCAGCCCCAGCATTTT. Its translation: CASSRAGGFGNQPQHF.

CDR3 sequence (DNA): TGCGCCAGCAGCTATACGAGGACAGAAGAGACCCAGTACTTC. The encoded protein is CASSYTRTEETQYF. The rearrangement links TRBV4-3 to TRBJ2-5; maybe TRBD1 (6 bases). Germline-derived CDR1 and CDR2 are LGHNA and YSLEER. The CDR3 is made up of 14 amino acids. Trimming took off 5 bases at V and 3 bases at J, with 13 bases between the two ends.

The chain is built from TRBV19 and TRBJ1-4; no definite D call. The germline CDR1 and CDR2 sequences are LNHDA and SQIVND (reference sequence). The CDR3 extends over 15 amino acids. The V gene lost 3 bases and the J gene lost 0 bases, with 8 bases spanning the gap. CDR3 bases: TGTGCCAGTAGTATCATGGGGACAACTAATGAAAAACTGTTTTTT. Its translation is CASSIMGTTNEKLFF.

The sample holds a few counts of this clone. V is TRBV16 and J is TRBJ2-1; tentative D call: TRBD2 (6 bases). The CDR3 consists of 15 residues. V lost 1 base, J lost 10 bases, and 17 bases lay in between. Germline V gene lookup returns CDR1 KGHSY and CDR2 FQNENV. CDR3 bases: TGTGCCAGCAGCCAATTTATGGGGGGTACAGGAGAGCAGTTCTTC. Translation gives CASSQFMGGTGEQFF.

The rearrangement uses TRBV5-1 and TRBJ2-1; 11 bases line up with TRBD2. The CDR3 is made up of 17 amino acids. V was pared by 5 bases and J by 5 bases, with 12 bases of the junction left unmatched. Germline CDR1 reads SGHRS; CDR2 reads YFSETQ. CDR3 DNA sequence: TGCGCCAGCAGTTCGTCCCCAACTAGCGGGGGTCACAATGAGCAGTTCTTC. Translating it yields CASSSSPTSGGHNEQFF.

In DNA form, the CDR3 reads TGTGCCGGCTCTATAGATATCAACAATGAGCAGTTCTTC. Translating gives CAGSIDINNEQFF. The rearrangement links TRBV19 to TRBJ2-1, with D unclear. The CDR3 consists of 13 residues. The ends were cut back, 11 bases at V and 5 bases at J, with 16 bases in the middle. Germline V gene sequence: CDR1 LNHDA, CDR2 SQIVND (reference sequence).

This rearrangement joins TRBV4-2 to TRBJ1-1, with 12 nucleotides matching TRBD1. The CDR3 is made up of 17 amino acids. Per germline, CDR1 LGHNA and CDR2 YNFKEQ. Trimming at V came to 0 bases and at J to 7 bases, leaving 9 bases not matched to a gene. DNA of the CDR3: TGTGCCAGCAGCCAAGAAACGGGGGGGACAGGGGGCTTTGAAGCTTTCTTT. Its protein product is CASSQETGGTGGFEAFF.

The V and J genes are TRBV6-5 and TRBJ2-1; D may be TRBD2 (6 bases). The CDR3 contains 15 residues. Germline-derived CDR1 and CDR2 are MNHEY and SVGAGI. Trimming took 6 bases from V and 7 from J, leaving 19 bases between them. DNA of the CDR3: TGTGCCAGCAGGCACGGGACTCTCCTGGGGAATGAGCAGTTCTTC. Its translation: CASRHGTLLGNEQFF.

This clone has just a few counts. The chain employs TRBV14 and TRBJ1-2; TRBD1 might be the D (5 bases). This CDR3 is built from 15 residues. CDR1 is SGHDN, CDR2 FVKESK, per germline. The V and J ends lost 2 bases and 3 bases respectively, with 13 bases between them. DNA of the CDR3: TGTGCCAGCAGCCAACCTGGGGCCTCTTACTATGGCTACACCTTC. Translation: CASSQPGASYYGYTF.

The rearrangement uses TRBV7-3 and TRBJ2-5; TRBD2 aligns across 8 bases. The V gene end was trimmed by 1 base and the J gene end by 7 bases; junction bases not matched to a gene: 5. The germline CDR1 and CDR2 sequences are SGHTA and FQGTGA. There are 14 residues in the CDR3. Here the CDR3 reads CASSLNSGEGTQYF. CDR3 DNA sequence: TGTGCCAGCAGCTTAAATAGCGGGGAAGGGACCCAGTACTTC.

This rearrangement joins TRBV5-1 to TRBJ2-3, with D perhaps TRBD1 (5 bases). Germline CDR1 SGHRS, CDR2 YFSETQ. CDR3 length: 17 residues. The V end was cut by 0 bases, the J end by 1 base, with 15 bases between. CDR3 in DNA: TGCGCCAGCAGCTTGGAAGATGGGGCTACTGGCACAGATACGCAGTATTTT. It encodes CASSLEDGATGTDTQYF.

The chain joins TRBV30 to TRBJ1-1; the D is unclear. Germline CDR1 and CDR2: GTSNPN and SVGIG (reference sequence). V gave up 4 bases and J gave up 8 bases, with 14 bases separating them. The CDR3 runs 12 residues. The CDR3 DNA is TGTGCCTGGACCCCCCTAGGCTCGGAAGCTTTCTTT. Its translation: CAWTPLGSEAFF.

V and J are TRBV28 and TRBJ2-7, with D tentatively TRBD2 (6 bases). The CDR3 contains 13 residues. Germline values: CDR1 MDHEN, CDR2 SYDVKM. Trimming shortened V by 8 bases and J by 3 bases, and 14 bases separated the two germline ends. The CDR3 here is CASRKTSRYEQYF. In nucleotides, the CDR3 is TGTGCCAGCCGCAAAACTAGCCGCTACGAGCAGTACTTC.